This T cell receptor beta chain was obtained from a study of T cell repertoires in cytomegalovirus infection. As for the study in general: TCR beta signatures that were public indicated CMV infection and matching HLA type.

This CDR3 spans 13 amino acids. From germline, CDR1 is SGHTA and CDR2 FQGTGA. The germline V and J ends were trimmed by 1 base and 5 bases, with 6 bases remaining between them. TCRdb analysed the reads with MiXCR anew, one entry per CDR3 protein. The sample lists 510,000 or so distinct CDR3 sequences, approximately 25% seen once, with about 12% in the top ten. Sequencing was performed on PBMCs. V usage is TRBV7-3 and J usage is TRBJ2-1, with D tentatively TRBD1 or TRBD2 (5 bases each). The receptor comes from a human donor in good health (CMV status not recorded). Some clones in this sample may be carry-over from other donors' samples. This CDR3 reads CASSLMGHNEQFF. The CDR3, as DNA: TGTGCCAGCAGCTTAATGGGACACAATGAGCAGTTCTTC.